This TCR beta chain was sequenced during a study of cytomegalovirus exposure and HLA in healthy donors. Trimming left V 2 bases short and J 4 bases short, with 11 bases between. The CDR3 extends over 13 amino acids. Germline CDR1 is GTSNPN and CDR2 is SVGIG (reference sequence). With respect to this clone: Its antigen is unidentified.

Study results and caveats: The authors reported that TCR beta sequences could predict HLA-A and HLA-B alleles. These predictions were accurate for most subjects in the first cohort. For TCR beta chains, V- and J-gene trimming was later linked to a missense DCLRE1C variant. The Asian-associated ancestry cluster reportedly had fewer N-insertions than the roughly 670-donor mean in a later analysis. There were some public TCRs occurring in many donors, but most TCR sequences were rare.

Amplification used 60 Vbeta primers and 13 Jbeta primers. Repertoires were generated with immunoSEQ multiplex PCR, while TCRdb's copy carries only in-frame clones and drops some. Here the sample spans under 200,000 clones, approximately 80% being singletons. The genes are TRBV30 and TRBJ1-2; D uncertain. This clonotype originated in a male donor in good health and CMV-seropositive. Sequencing input: PBMCs. The CDR3 bases are TGTGCCTGGAGTCCCCCAGGCCCCTATGGCTACACCTTC. It specifies CAWSPPGPYGYTF. Full variable domain (outside the CDR3, taken from reference TRBV30 and TRBJ1-2): SQTIHQWPATLVQPVGSPLSLECTVEGTSNPNLYWYRQAAGRGLQLLFYSVGIGQISSEVPQNLSASRPQDRQFILSSKKLLLSDSGFYLCAWSPPGPYGYTFGSGTRLTVV.